This T cell receptor (beta chain) was observed in a study of blood T cell repertoires in COVID-19 (dated by TCRdb to 2020 to 2022). For the wider study: Samples covering the acute and convalescent phases of COVID-19 were provided by collaborators in the United States, Italy and Spain. The prospective study material was composed of cDNA or gDNA derived from T cells, B-cell-depleted T cells, or PBMCs. Deeply sampled blood TCRbeta repertoires from subjects exposed to, actively infected with, or recovered from COVID-19 were included in the dataset. The repertoires were released in a freely available public database meant as a resource for research on the immune response to SARS-CoV-2. The samples were drawn from the first 160 participants of the ongoing ImmuneRACE study and from about 1,200 subjects provided by 6 global collaborators. A de-identified subject ID, COVID-19 status, age in years and sex were almost always included in the sample metadata. Where available, HLA class I and class II types were obtained from metadata supplied by the sample provider rather than from assay-based typing.

CDR1 and CDR2, looked up from the germline V gene, are SGHRS and YFSETQ. V lost 4 bases and J lost 6 bases, and the count of bases not matched to a germline gene is 7. From the cysteine through the phenylalanine, the CDR3 covers 14 amino acids. Left in the record is the CDR3 DNA by itself, 42 bases read in frame from the first base. In the prospective study, participants were about 18 to 90 years old, resided in about two dozen geographic areas of the United States, and were enrolled through a virtual design. Cohort assignment in the prospective study relied on participant-reported clinical history from a screening survey and a study questionnaire. In the prospective study, whole blood, serum and a nasopharyngeal or oropharyngeal swab were collected from each participant by mobile phlebotomists. Prospective study participants could optionally give additional blood draws and questionnaires over an approximately 2-month period. Prospective study blood samples were shipped either frozen or at room temperature before DNA extraction.

On the study overall, not on this receptor specifically: The amount of clinical and demographic metadata varied by source and participant and was provided uncurated.

Notes on this clone: The clone's antigen remains unknown. No much larger clone exists at a distance of one base, and base qualities are not known.

TCRbeta CDR3 regions were amplified from genomic DNA using the immunoSEQ Assay, a bias-controlled multiplex PCR. Regarding the original processing steps: Within the assay, amplification of reference gene primers was used to estimate how many nucleated cells each sample contained. To quantify the absolute abundance of each unique TCRbeta CDR3 rearrangement, sequence reads were collapsed and filtered. For each sample, productive Simpson clonality was calculated by taking the square root of Simpson's diversity index across productive rearrangements. In TCRdb, the immuneACCESS table is reduced to in-frame sequences with V and J assigned. These tables do not hold every clone; where another copy was compared, an unresolved V gene accounts for under half, and the others remain unexplained. V and J calls and clone size are as listed in that table; D and trimming were resolved from the DNA. The sample yields roughly 250,000 clones; roughly 90% were counted once. The biggest ten clones account for about 6% of the sample.

The TCR sequence derives from a woman under 40 with acute COVID-19. This receptor chain uses TRBV5-1 and TRBJ2-1; 7 of the junction bases match TRBD1. The sample taken for sequencing was PBMCs or T cells enriched from blood (not recorded which). The CDR3 loop reads CASSPGTAVNEQFF. The nucleotides are TGCGCCAGCAGCCCCGGGACAGCAGTCAATGAGCAGTTCTTC.